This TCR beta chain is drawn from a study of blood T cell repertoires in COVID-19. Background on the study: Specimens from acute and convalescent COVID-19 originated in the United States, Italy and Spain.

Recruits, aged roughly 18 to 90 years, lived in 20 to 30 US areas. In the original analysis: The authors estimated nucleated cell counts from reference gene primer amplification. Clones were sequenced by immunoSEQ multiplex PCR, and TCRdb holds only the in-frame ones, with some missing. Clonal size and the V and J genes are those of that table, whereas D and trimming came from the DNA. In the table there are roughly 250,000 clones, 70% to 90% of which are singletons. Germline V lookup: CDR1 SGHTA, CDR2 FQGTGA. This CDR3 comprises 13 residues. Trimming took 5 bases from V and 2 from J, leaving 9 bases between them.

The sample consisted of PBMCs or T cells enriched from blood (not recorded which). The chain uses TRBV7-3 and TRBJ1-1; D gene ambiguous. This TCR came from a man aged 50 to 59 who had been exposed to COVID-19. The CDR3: CASSIEANTEAFF. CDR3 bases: TGTGCCAGCAGCATCGAAGCTAACACTGAAGCTTTCTTT.